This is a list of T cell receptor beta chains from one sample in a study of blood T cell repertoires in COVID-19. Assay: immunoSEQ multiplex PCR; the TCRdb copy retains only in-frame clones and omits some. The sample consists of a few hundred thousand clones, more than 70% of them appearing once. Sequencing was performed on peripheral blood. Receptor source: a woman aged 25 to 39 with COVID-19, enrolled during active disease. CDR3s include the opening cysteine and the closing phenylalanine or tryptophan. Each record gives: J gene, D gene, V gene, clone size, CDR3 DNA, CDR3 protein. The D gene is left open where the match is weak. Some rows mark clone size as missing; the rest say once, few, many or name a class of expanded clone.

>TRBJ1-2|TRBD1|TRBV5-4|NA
TGTGCCAGCAGCTTGGGGCAGGGGGAAGGACGCTACACCTTC
CASSLGQGEGRYTF
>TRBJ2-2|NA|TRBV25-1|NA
TGTGCCAGCAGTAGCCTGGGACACGCGAACACCGGGGAGCTGTTTTTT
CASSSLGHANTGELFF
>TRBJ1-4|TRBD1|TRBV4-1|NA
TGCGCCAGCAGCCAAGATCGGGACAGTCTTAATGAAAAACTGTTTTTT
CASSQDRDSLNEKLFF
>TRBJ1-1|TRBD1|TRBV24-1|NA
TGTGCCACCAGCACAGGGGGCGCGGAAGCTTTCTTT
CATSTGGAEAFF
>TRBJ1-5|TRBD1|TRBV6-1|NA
TGTGCCAGCAGTGACCGGGACAGGGGCGCGGCAAATCAGCCCCAGCATTTT
CASSDRDRGAANQPQHF
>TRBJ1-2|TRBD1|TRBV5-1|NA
TGCGCCAGCTCCCGGGACAGGGGCTCATCCGGTGGCTACACCTTC
CASSRDRGSSGGYTF
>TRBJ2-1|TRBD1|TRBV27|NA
TGTGCCAGCACATCCTACGGACAGGGGGCGGCCGACAATGAGCAGTTCTTC
CASTSYGQGAADNEQFF
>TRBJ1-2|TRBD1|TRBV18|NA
TGTGCCAGCTCACCACCGACAGGGAACGGAAATGGCTACACCTTC
CASSPPTGNGNGYTF
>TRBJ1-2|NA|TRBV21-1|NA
TGTGCCAGCAGCAACCCAGTCACAGGGGGTAACACCCGGAGGGGCTACACCTTC
CASSNPVTGGNTRRGYTF
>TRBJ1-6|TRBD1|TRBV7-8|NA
TGTGCCAGCAGCTTATCGACAGGGGCCCTCCGAAGCTCCTATAATTCACCCCTCCACTTT
CASSLSTGALRSSYNSPLHF
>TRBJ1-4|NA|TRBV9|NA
TGTGCCAGCAGCCCCCAAGGGGATCCTGGAGAAAAACTGTTTTTT
CASSPQGDPGEKLFF
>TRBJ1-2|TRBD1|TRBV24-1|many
TGTGCCACCAGTGATTCGACAGGGTACTATGGCTACACCTTC
CATSDSTGYYGYTF
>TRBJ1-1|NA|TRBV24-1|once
TGTGCCACCAGAAAGACAGGGAACACTGAAGCTTTCTTT
CATRKTGNTEAFF
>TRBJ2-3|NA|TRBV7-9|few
TGTGCCAGCCCCCTAGCGTTCACAGATACGCAGTATTTT
CASPLAFTDTQYF
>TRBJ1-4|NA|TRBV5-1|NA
TGCGCCAGCAGCTTGGGACTAGATGCAACTAATGAAAAACTGTTTTTT
CASSLGLDATNEKLFF
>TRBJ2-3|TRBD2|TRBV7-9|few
TGTGCCGGCTGGGGGGGTACTACAGATACGCAGTATTTT
CAGWGGTTDTQYF
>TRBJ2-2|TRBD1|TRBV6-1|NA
TGTGCCAGCAGTGACGGAAGGGGGCGGTACACCGGGGAGCTGTTTTTT
CASSDGRGRYTGELFF
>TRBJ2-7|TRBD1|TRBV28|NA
TGTGCCAGCAGTTTACCGGGACAGGGTACCTACGAGCAGTACTTC
CASSLPGQGTYEQYF
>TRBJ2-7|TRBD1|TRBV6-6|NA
TGTGCCAGCAGGAAGACAGGGAACCTCTACGAGCAGTACTTC
CASRKTGNLYEQYF
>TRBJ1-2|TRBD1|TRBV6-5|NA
TGTGCCAGCAAAGACAGGGTCGATGGCTACACCTTC
CASKDRVDGYTF
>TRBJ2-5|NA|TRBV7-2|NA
TGTGCCAGCAGCCCCCAGTCGGACAAAGAGACCCAGTACTTC
CASSPQSDKETQYF
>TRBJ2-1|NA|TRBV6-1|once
TGTGCCAGCAGTGAAGTCCTAGCAGGTGAGCAGTTCTTC
CASSEVLAGEQFF
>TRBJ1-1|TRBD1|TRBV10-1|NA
TGCGCCAGCAGTGGACAGGGGAACACTGAAGCTTTCTTT
CASSGQGNTEAFF
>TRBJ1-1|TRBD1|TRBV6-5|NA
TGTGCCAGCAGTTCCCTACCTGACAGGGTTTCTGAAGCTTTCTTT
CASSSLPDRVSEAFF
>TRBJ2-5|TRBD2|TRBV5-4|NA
TGTGCCAGCAGCTTGTTGTCTAGCGGGGGGGCCTTTGTAGAGACCCAGTACTTC
CASSLLSSGGAFVETQYF
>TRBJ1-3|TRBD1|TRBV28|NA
TGTGCCAGCAGTTTCCGACGGGGCAGGGGGCCTGGAAACACCATATATTTT
CASSFRRGRGPGNTIYF
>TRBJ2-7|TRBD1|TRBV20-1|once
TGCAGTGCTAGTCAGGGGGATTCCTACGAGCAGTACTTC
CSASQGDSYEQYF
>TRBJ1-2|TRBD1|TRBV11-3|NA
TGTGCCAGCAGCCCAAGAACCGGGACAGACGCTATGAGGGGCTACACCTTC
CASSPRTGTDAMRGYTF
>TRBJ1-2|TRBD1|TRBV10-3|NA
TGTGCCATCAGTGAGTCGACTCGACAGGGGCTTACTGGCTACACCTTC
CAISESTRQGLTGYTF
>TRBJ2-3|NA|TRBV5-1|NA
TGCGCCAGCAGCTTGGCCGGGGTTGCAGATACGCAGTATTTT
CASSLAGVADTQYF
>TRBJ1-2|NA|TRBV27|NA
TGTGCCAGCCGAGTCGGGTGGGGTAGCGATGGCTACACCTTC
CASRVGWGSDGYTF
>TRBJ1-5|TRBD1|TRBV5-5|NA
TGTGCCAGCAGCTCCGGGACAGGGAGCAATCAGCCCCAGCATTTT
CASSSGTGSNQPQHF
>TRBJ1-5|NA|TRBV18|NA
TGTGCCAGCTCACCCGTTCGTGGGGGGGTAAATCAGCCCCAGCATTTT
CASSPVRGGVNQPQHF
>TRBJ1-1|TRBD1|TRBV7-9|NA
TGTGCCAGCAGCTTCTGGACAGGGGGATCTACTGAAGCTTTCTTT
CASSFWTGGSTEAFF
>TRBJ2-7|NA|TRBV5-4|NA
TGTGCCAGTGGAGTGGTGGGGGGGCCGCGTGAGCAGTACTTC
CASGVVGGPREQYF
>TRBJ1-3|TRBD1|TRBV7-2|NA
TGTGCCAGCAGCCCGGACAGGGGGCCAGGAAACACCATATATTTT
CASSPDRGPGNTIYF
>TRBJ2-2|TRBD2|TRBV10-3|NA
TGTGCCATCAGTGAGCGGGGGGGAATGAACACCGGGGAGCTGTTTTTT
CAISERGGMNTGELFF
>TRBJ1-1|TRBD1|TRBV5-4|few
TGTGCCAGCAGCTATAAAAGGACAGGGATAGTTGAAGCTTTCTTT
CASSYKRTGIVEAFF
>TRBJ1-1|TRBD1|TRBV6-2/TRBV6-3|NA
TGTGCCAGCAGTATCAACAGGGGCACTGAAGCTTTCTTT
CASSINRGTEAFF
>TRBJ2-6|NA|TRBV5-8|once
TGTGCCAGCAGCCTGTACCTCAGGGTAGGGGCCAACGTCCTGACTTTC
CASSLYLRVGANVLTF
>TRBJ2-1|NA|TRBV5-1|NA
TGCGCCAGCAGCTTGTACGGGACACTCAATGAGCAGTTCTTC
CASSLYGTLNEQFF
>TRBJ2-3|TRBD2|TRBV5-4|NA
TGTGCCAGCAGCTTTAGGCGGGGGGGCAGCACAGATACGCAGTATTTT
CASSFRRGGSTDTQYF
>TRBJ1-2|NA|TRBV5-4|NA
TGTGCCAGCAGCCTGAGTGTAGGGGTCAACTATGGCTACACCTTC
CASSLSVGVNYGYTF
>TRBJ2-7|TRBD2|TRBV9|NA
TGTGCCAGCAGCGATTGGACTAGCGGGGGGGTGCAGTACTTC
CASSDWTSGGVQYF
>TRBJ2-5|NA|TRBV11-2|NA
TGTGCCAGCAGCCGTGACAACCAAGAGACCCAGTACTTC
CASSRDNQETQYF
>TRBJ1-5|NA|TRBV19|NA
TGTGCCAGTAGCCAGACAAACGACAGGCCCCTCTTCGGTGGCGGCAATCAGCCCCAGCATTTT
CASSQTNDRPLFGGGNQPQHF
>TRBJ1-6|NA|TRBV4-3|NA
TGCGCCAGCAGCCAAGAGCCAGGGTATAATTCACCCCTCCACTTT
CASSQEPGYNSPLHF
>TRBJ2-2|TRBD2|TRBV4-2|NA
TGTGCCAGCAGCCAAGAGACTAGCCGGACCGGGGAGCTGTTTTTT
CASSQETSRTGELFF
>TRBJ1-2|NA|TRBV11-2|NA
TGTGCCAGCAGCCCCGGACAGTACAACTATGGCTACACCTTC
CASSPGQYNYGYTF
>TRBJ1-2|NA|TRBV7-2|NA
TGTGCCAGCAGCTTAGAGGCAGGGGCGGATGGCTACACCTTC
CASSLEAGADGYTF
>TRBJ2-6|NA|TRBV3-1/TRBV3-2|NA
TGTGCCAGCAGCCAACTCGGGGGTGCTGGGGCCAACGTCCTGACTTTC
CASSQLGGAGANVLTF
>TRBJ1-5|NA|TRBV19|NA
TGTGCCAGTAGTATAGCGGCGGCAGGGATACGGCAGCCCCAGCATTTT
CASSIAAAGIRQPQHF
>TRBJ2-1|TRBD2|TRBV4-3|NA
TGCGCCAGCAGGCTGGGACTAGCGGGGAACAATGAGCAGTTCTTC
CASRLGLAGNNEQFF
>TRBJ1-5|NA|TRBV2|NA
TGTGCCAGCCGACAGGCCAATAGCAATCAGCCCCAGCATTTT
CASRQANSNQPQHF
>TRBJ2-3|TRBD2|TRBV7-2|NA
TGTGCCAGCAGCATATTTAGCGGGGGGAGCACAGATACGCAGTATTTT
CASSIFSGGSTDTQYF
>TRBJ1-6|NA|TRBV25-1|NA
TGTGCCAGCAGTGAGGGAGGGGGTCGGGATTCACCCCTCCACTTT
CASSEGGGRDSPLHF